A single sample gave rise to the 4 T cell receptor beta chains below, sequenced in a study of cytomegalovirus exposure and HLA in healthy donors. Amplification used 60 Vbeta primers and 13 Jbeta primers. Sequencing used immunoSEQ multiplex PCR; TCRdb keeps in-frame clones, though not all of them. The sample lists 90,000 to 150,000 clones, less than 90% occurring once. Sequencing was carried out using PBMCs. The receptors were gathered from a man aged 45-60 years in good health and CMV-seronegative.

The chain links TRBV11-1 to TRBJ2-2, with a weak D call TRBD1 (6 bases). Trimming pared 4 bases from V and 6 bases from J, leaving 9 bases between. The CDR3 has 13 amino acids. Germline CDR1 is SGHAT and CDR2 is FQDESV (reference sequence). CDR3: CASSSTGPGELFF. CDR3 sequence (DNA): TGTGCCAGCAGCTCGACAGGTCCCGGGGAGCTGTTTTTT.

This rearrangement joins TRBV4-2 to TRBJ1-1; D is unresolved. V was trimmed by 0 bases and J by 3 bases, leaving 11 bases between them. The CDR3 consists of 15 residues. In germline, CDR1 is LGHNA, CDR2 YNFKEQ. The CDR3 region has the DNA TGTGCCAGCAGCCAAGATCGCGAAGCGTACACTGAAGCTTTCTTT. Amino acids: CASSQDREAYTEAFF.

The chain links TRBV19 to TRBJ1-3; 7 bases fit TRBD1. Trimming cost V 7 bases and J 0 bases; bases outside gene matches: 9. Germline V lookup: CDR1 LNHDA, CDR2 SQIVND (reference sequence). This CDR3 is built from 16 residues. The CDR3 coding sequence is TGTGCCAGTACCCCCGGGACAGTTAACTCTGGAAACACCATATATTTT. Protein: CASTPGTVNSGNTIYF.

This sequence joins TRBV28 and TRBJ1-2, with D unclear. V lost 5 bases to trimming and J lost 7 bases, with 5 bases between them. This CDR3 is 10 amino acids long. Germline V gene lookup returns CDR1 MDHEN and CDR2 SYDVKM. The CDR3 protein is CASSHIGYTF. Here the CDR3 DNA reads TGTGCCAGCAGTCACATTGGCTACACCTTC.